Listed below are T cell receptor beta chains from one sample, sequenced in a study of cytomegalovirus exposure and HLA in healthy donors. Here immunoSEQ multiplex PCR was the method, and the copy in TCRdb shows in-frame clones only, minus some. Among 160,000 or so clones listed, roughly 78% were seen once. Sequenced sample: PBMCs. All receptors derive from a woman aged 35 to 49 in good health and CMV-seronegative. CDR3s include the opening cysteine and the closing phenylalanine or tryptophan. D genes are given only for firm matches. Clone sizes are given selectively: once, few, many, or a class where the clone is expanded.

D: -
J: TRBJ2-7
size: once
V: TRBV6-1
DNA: TGTGCCACCGACATAACCTACGAGCAGTACTTC
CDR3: CATDITYEQYF

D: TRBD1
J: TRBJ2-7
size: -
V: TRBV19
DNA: TGTGCCAGTAGTCCAGGGACAGGTCAGAACGAGCAGTACTTC
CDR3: CASSPGTGQNEQYF

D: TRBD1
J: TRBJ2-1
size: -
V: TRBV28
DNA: TGTGCCAGCAGATTCCCCGGGACAGGTTACAATGAGCAGTTCTTC
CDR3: CASRFPGTGYNEQFF

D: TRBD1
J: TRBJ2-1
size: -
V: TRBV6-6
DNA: TGTGCCAGCAGTACCTTCAACAGGGGATACAATGAGCAGTTCTTC
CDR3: CASSTFNRGYNEQFF

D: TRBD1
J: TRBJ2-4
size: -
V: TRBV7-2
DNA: TGTGCCAGCAGCTTAGCTGTGGCAGGGGGAGAAAACATTCAGTACTTC
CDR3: CASSLAVAGGENIQYF

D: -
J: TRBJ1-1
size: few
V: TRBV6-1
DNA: TGTGCCAGCAGTGAATCCCCCTCAGGGTTGGGAGGCACTGAAGCTTTCTTT
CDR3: CASSESPSGLGGTEAFF

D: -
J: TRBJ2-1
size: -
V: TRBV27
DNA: TGTGCCAGCAGTATCCGGCCCCATGGAGCCTACAATGAGCAGTTCTTC
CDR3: CASSIRPHGAYNEQFF

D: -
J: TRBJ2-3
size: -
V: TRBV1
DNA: TGCACCAGCAGCCAAGATGAATCTCCGACTCCCCTGGCAGATACGCAGTATTTT
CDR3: CTSSQDESPTPLADTQYF

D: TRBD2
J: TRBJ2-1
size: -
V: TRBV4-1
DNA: TGCGCCAGCAGCCAAGCGTCTAGCGGGGTCCTAAGCTCCTACAATGAGCAGTTCTTC
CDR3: CASSQASSGVLSSYNEQFF

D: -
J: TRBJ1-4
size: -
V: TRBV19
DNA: TGTGCCAGTAGTGTACGGACATTTGGGGAAAAACTGTTTTTT
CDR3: CASSVRTFGEKLFF

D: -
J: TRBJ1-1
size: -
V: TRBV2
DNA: TGTGCCATGACCCTGACAGACGTGAACACTGAAGCTTTCTTT
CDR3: CAMTLTDVNTEAFF

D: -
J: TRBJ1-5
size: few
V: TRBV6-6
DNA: TGTGCCAGCAGTTATGGGGCGGTTAGCAATCAGCCCCAGCATTTT
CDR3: CASSYGAVSNQPQHF

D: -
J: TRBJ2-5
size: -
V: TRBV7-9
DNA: TGTGCCAGCAGCTTAGAGGGGGGGAGAAGGGAGACCCAGTACTTC
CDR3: CASSLEGGRRETQYF

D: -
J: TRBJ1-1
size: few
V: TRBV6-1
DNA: TGTGCCAGCAGTCCGGGACACACCACTGAAGCTTTCTTT
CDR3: CASSPGHTTEAFF

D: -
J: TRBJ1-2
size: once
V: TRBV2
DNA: TGTGCCAGCAGTGACGGGCGGGGTAGAGGCTACACCTTC
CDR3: CASSDGRGRGYTF

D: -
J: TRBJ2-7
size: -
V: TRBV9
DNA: TGTGCCAGCAGCGTAGATAACAGTGTCCGGAGGGAGCAGTACTTC
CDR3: CASSVDNSVRREQYF

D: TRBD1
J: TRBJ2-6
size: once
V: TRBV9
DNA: TGTGCCAGCAGCATACGACAGGGTCTCACTGGGGCCAACGTCCTGACTTTC
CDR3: CASSIRQGLTGANVLTF

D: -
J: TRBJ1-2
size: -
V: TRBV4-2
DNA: TGTGCCAGCAGCCAAGATCTTATCGGGGTCTATGGCTACACCTTC
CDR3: CASSQDLIGVYGYTF

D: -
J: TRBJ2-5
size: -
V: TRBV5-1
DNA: TGCGCCAGCAGCTTGGGGGGCGCGGGACAGATAGAGACCCAGTACTTC
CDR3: CASSLGGAGQIETQYF

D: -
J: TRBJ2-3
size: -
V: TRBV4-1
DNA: TGCGCCAGCAACCAGGGGGTGGGGGGAATGACGCAGTATTTT
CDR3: CASNQGVGGMTQYF

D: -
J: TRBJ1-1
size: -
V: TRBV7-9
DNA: TGTGCCAGCAGCTTACCTCTTCTGGGGGGGACTGAAGCTTTCTTT
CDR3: CASSLPLLGGTEAFF

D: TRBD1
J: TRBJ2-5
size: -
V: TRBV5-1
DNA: TGCGCCAGCAGCTTGGCTCTAGTGGGGACAGGGCGCGGGGAGACCCAGTACTTC
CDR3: CASSLALVGTGRGETQYF

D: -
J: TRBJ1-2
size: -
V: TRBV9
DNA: TGTGCCAGCAGCGTAGCCTTAACGGTTAACTATGGCTACACCTTC
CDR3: CASSVALTVNYGYTF

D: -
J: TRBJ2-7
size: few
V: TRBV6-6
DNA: TGTGCCAGCAGTTACGTGCAGATCCCGTACGAGCAGTACTTC
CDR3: CASSYVQIPYEQYF

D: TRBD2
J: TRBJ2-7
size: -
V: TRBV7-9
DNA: TGTGCCAGCAGCCACAGCGGGAGAGAGGGGGAGCAGTACTTC
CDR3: CASSHSGREGEQYF

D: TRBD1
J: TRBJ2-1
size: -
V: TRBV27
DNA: TGTGCCAGCAGTTTAGGACAGGGCTCCTACAATGAGCAGTTCTTC
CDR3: CASSLGQGSYNEQFF

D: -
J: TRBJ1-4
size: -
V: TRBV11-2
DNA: TGTGCCAGCAGCCCGGGGGGCTACCATGAAAAACTGTTTTTT
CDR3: CASSPGGYHEKLFF

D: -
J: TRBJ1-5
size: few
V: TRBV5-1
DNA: TGCGCCAGCAGCTTGGACAGTTATAGCAATCAGCCCCAGCATTTT
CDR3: CASSLDSYSNQPQHF

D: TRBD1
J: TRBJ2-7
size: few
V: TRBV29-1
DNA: TGCAGCGTCCACCTGGACAGGGGCTACGAGCAGTACTTC
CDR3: CSVHLDRGYEQYF

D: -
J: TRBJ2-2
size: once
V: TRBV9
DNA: TGTGCCAGCAGCGTATTATCTGCGGGGTCCGGGGAGCTGTTTTTT
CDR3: CASSVLSAGSGELFF

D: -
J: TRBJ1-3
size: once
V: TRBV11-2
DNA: TGTGCCAGCAGCCTACAGGGTTCCCTCGGGAAGGACACCATATATTTT
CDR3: CASSLQGSLGKDTIYF

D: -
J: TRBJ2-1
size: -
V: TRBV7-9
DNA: TGTGCCAGCAGCGCAGGGATTCGGTACAATGAGCAGTTCTTC
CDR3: CASSAGIRYNEQFF

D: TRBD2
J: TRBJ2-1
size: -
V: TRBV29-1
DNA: TGCAGCGTTGTATACCCCGGGACTAGCGGGGGCGGTGAGCAGTTCTTC
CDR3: CSVVYPGTSGGGEQFF

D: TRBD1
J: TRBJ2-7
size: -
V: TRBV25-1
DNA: TGTGCCAGCAGTGGGGGACAGGGCGGGCCCCCATACGAGCAGTACTTC
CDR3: CASSGGQGGPPYEQYF

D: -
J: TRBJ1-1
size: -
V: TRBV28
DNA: TGTGCCAGCAGTTTATTTTCCTCGACTGAAGCTTTCTTT
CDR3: CASSLFSSTEAFF

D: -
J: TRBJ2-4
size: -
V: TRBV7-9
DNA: TGTGCCAGCAGCTTATCAATGGGGCTGACCAAAAACATTCAGTACTTC
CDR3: CASSLSMGLTKNIQYF

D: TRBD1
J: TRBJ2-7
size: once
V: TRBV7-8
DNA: TGTGCCAGCAGCTCTAGACAGGGGATAACCTACGAGCAGTACTTC
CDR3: CASSSRQGITYEQYF

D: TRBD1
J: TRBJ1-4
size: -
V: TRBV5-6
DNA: TGTGCCAGCAGCTTGGCAGGGGGCGGGACAGGGGTGAATGAAAAACTGTTTTTT
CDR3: CASSLAGGGTGVNEKLFF

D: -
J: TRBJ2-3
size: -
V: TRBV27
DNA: TGTGCCAGCAGTCCCATAGCGCGTACCACAGATACGCAGTATTTT
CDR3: CASSPIARTTDTQYF

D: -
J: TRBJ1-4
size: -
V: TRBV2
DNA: TGTGCCAGCAGTGAGGGGGCAGGGGTCTCAGAAAAACTGTTTTTT
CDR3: CASSEGAGVSEKLFF

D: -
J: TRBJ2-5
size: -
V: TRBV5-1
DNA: TGCGCCAGCAACCCCCGAGGGGGGGTCCAAGAGACCCAGTACTTC
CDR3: CASNPRGGVQETQYF

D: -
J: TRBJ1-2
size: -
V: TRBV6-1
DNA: TGTGCCAGCAGTGAAAGGGGCAGGCGAATCGTGGACTATGGCTACACCTTC
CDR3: CASSERGRRIVDYGYTF

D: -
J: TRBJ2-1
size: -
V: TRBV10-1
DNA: TGCGCCAACCATTTAGGCACACACAGATACAATGAGCAGTTCTTC
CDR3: CANHLGTHRYNEQFF

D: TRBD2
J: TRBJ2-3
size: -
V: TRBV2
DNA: TGTGCCAGCAGAGCGGCTAGCGGGGGTATTGGTCAAGATACGCAGTATTTT
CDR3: CASRAASGGIGQDTQYF

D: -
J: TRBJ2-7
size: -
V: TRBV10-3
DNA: TGTGCCATCAGTGAGTCGACGAGGCAGACCTACGAGCAGTACTTC
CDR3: CAISESTRQTYEQYF

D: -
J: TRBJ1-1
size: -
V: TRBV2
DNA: TGTGCCAGCAGTAATACCTATATGAACACTGAAGCTTTCTTT
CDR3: CASSNTYMNTEAFF

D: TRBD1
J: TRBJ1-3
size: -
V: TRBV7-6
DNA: TGTGCCAGCAGCGCGGGACAGGGAAACACCATATATTTT
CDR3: CASSAGQGNTIYF

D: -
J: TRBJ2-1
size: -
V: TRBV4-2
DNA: TGTGCCAGCAGCCAAAATCTGGCTTCCTACAATGAGCAGTTCTTC
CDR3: CASSQNLASYNEQFF

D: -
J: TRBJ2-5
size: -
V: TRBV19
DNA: TGTGCCAGTAGTATAATGGGCAGGGACCAAGAGACCCAGTACTTC
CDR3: CASSIMGRDQETQYF

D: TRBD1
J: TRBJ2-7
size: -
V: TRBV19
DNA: TGTGCCAGTAGTCTACAGGGGGCGTCCTACGAGCAGTACTTC
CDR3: CASSLQGASYEQYF

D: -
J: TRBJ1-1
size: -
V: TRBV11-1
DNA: TGTGCCAGCAGCTTAGGGACAATTAACACTGAAGCTTTCTTT
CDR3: CASSLGTINTEAFF

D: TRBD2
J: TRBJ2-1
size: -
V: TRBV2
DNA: TGTGCCAGCAGTTCTCCGGGACTAGCGACTTACAATGAGCAGTTCTTC
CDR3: CASSSPGLATYNEQFF

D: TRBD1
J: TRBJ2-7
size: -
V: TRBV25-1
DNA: TGTGCCAGCAGCGGGACAGGGGGATATAACTACGAGCAGTACTTC
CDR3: CASSGTGGYNYEQYF

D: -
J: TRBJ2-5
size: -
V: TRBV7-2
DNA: TGTGCCAGCAGCTTAGATTTTAGCCTTCAAGAGACCCAGTACTTC
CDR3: CASSLDFSLQETQYF

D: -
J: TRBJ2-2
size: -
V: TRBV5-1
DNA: TGCGCCAGCAGCGGCTGGACATCCGACACCGGGGAGCTGTTTTTT
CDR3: CASSGWTSDTGELFF

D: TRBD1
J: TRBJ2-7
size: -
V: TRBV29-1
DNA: TGCAGCGTTGTTCCAGGACAGGGGACCTCCTACGAGCAGTACTTC
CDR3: CSVVPGQGTSYEQYF

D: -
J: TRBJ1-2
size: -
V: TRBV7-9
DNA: TGTTCCCACGAGGGGGTCTATGGCTACACCTTC
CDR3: CSHEGVYGYTF

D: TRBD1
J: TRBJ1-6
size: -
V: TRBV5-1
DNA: TGCGCCAGCAGCACCGGACAGGGGTCACCCCTCCACTTT
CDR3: CASSTGQGSPLHF

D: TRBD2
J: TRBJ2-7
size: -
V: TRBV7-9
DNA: TGTGCCAGCGGCCTAGCGGGGGGGACCTACGAGCAGTACTTC
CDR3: CASGLAGGTYEQYF